A selection of T cell receptor beta chains follows, all from one sample in a study of shared clonotypes between healthy human individuals. The table came from immunoSEQ multiplex PCR; TCRdb's copy has only in-frame clones and leaves some out. The sample carries a few million clones, 85% to 95% recorded once. The sequencing sample was made of naive CD4+ T cells from PBMCs. All receptors come from a man aged 18 to 30 in good health. Some clones in this sample may be carry-over from other donors' samples. The CDR3 runs from the conserved cysteine through the conserved F or W.

TRBJ2-2 TRBV5-4 CASSSPAERGTGELFF
TRBJ2-7 TRBV20-1 CSARQGEYF
TRBJ2-2 TRBV11-3 CASSRSGLARTGELFF
TRBJ1-5 TRBV2 CASSVSRFSNQPQHF
TRBJ2-7 TRBV28 CASSLAGAGEQYF
TRBJ2-7 TRBV30 CAWSLAGTYEQYF
TRBJ2-1 TRBV7-2 CASSSAGGLYNEQFF
TRBJ2-1 TRBV25-1 CASSDNQRALALFF
TRBJ2-7 TRBV2 CASSDTGTSGNEQYF
TRBJ2-1 TRBV25-1 CASSELTGGAYNEQFF
TRBJ1-1 TRBV6-6 CASRKEPTAPGAFF
TRBJ1-2 TRBV5-4 CASSLGRENYGYTF
TRBJ2-7 TRBV27 CASSYNTGVGEQYF
TRBJ2-7 TRBV6-1 CASSSQGLAAYEQYF
TRBJ1-2 TRBV15 CATSRERADYGYTF